This T cell receptor (beta chain) was recorded in a study of CD8 T cells in ankylosing spondylitis. The study's findings and limits: Certain motif variants had earlier been reported in reactive arthritis synovial fluid and blood. Significant enrichment of disease-linked clones was reportedly seen in matched ankylosing spondylitis synovial fluid. What appeared characteristic of ankylosing spondylitis blood was a TCR beta motif of eight highly homologous variants.

The TCR beta libraries were generated through quantitative 5'-RACE incorporating molecular barcodes. TCRdb reprocessed the 5' RACE reads with MiXCR, giving one entry per CDR3 protein. The data show around 230,000 distinct CDR3 sequences, with around 8% seen just once and 4.5% to 5% held by the top ten. This clonotype was observed many times. The target antigen is unknown. CDR3 length equals 12 residues. V dropped 6 bases and J dropped 8 bases, with 13 bases sitting between them. Germline values: CDR1 MNHNS, CDR2 SASEGT. V is TRBV6-1 and J is TRBJ1-2; D is possibly TRBD1 (5 bases). The TCR was taken from a female donor with ankylosing spondylitis or in good health (not recorded which). Sequencing input: blood, either unsorted or a sorted T cell fraction (not recorded which). The CDR3 DNA sequence: TGTGCCAGCAGACGGGACGGGTCGGGCTACACCTTC. It codes for CASRRDGSGYTF.